This T cell receptor beta chain was captured in a study of identical twins. A single record per CDR3 protein comes from TCRdb applying MiXCR to the 5' RACE reads. The sample carries 500,000 to 600,000 distinct CDR3 sequences, 22% recorded once. Trimming removed 1 base at V and 1 base at J, with 12 bases between. The CDR3 loop spans 16 amino acids. Germline V gene lookup returns CDR1 SGHTA and CDR2 FQGNSA. The sample was also linked to a second study, of T cells expressing NK-cell markers. That paper states: The eight sequenced donors comprised seven who were HCMV-seropositive and one who was seronegative. These clonotypes also led the CD3+CD56-NKG2C+ fraction in several donors. Whether expanded NKG2C+ T cell clones were HCMV-specific remained unclear.

The sequence was collected from a woman in her late teens or twenties in good health. The specimen sequenced was CD4+ T cells sorted from blood. V and J are TRBV7-2 and TRBJ2-3, with D tentatively TRBD2 (6 bases). The DNA of the CDR3 is TGTGCCAGCAGCTTAGTGGGGGGATGGGGCACAGATACGCAGTATTTT. As protein: CASSLVGGWGTDTQYF.